This note documents a single T cell receptor beta chain sequence. This entry is derived from a study of T cells after yellow fever vaccination. The CDR3 length is 16 residues. V lost 5 bases and J 2 bases, leaving 16 bases between the germline ends. The germline CDR1 and CDR2 sequences are SGHTA and FQGTGA. TCRdb re-analysed the 5' RACE reads in MiXCR, keeping a single row per CDR3 protein. Of 150,000 or so distinct CDR3 sequences listed, approximately 9.7% were seen once; the top ten hold roughly a third. V gene TRBV7-3 combines with J gene TRBJ2-1; D possibly corresponds to TRBD2 (5 bases). This specimen consisted of CD8+ T cells sorted from PBMCs, obtained 45 days after the yellow fever booster vaccination. The origin of this receptor is a man between 18 and 35 years old who received the YFV17D yellow fever vaccine. CDR3 loop: CASSRLARAPYNEQFF. The CDR3 DNA reads TGTGCCAGCAGCCGCCTGGCGCGGGCCCCCTACAATGAGCAGTTCTTC. The full variable domain, with the rest looked up from reference TRBV7-3 and TRBJ2-1, is GAGVSQTPSNKVTEKGKYVELRCDPISGHTALYWYRQSLGQGPEFLIYFQGTGAADDSGLPNDRFFAVRPEGSVSTLKIQRTERGDSAVYLCASSRLARAPYNEQFFGPGTRLTVL.